The clone carrying this T cell receptor (beta chain) was recorded once. Trimming left V 0 bases short and J 2 bases short, with 12 bases between. CDR1 and CDR2 (germline): SGDLS, YYNGEE. This CDR3 spans 15 amino acids. This sample stems from a study of siplizumab effects on memory and regulatory T cells. The method was immunoSEQ multiplex PCR; TCRdb's version includes in-frame clones alone and lacks a portion of them. The sample gives over 85,000 clones, 90% to 95% of which show up once; 0.3% is in the top ten. The specimen was non-Treg CD4+ T cells sorted from blood. The chain joins TRBV9 to TRBJ2-7; no firm D call. This clonotype was obtained from a human donor in good health. The CDR3 reads CASSVGSTPPYEQYF. CDR3 sequence (DNA): TGTGCCAGCAGCGTAGGTTCGACTCCACCCTACGAGCAGTACTTC.